The 23 T cell receptor beta chains presented below share a single source sample, sequenced in a study of blood T cell repertoires in COVID-19. The assay was immunoSEQ multiplex PCR, and TCRdb's table has in-frame clones only and misses some. Of 130,000 or so clones in the sample, about 80% were seen once. Sequencing was performed on peripheral blood. Receptors were obtained from a human donor in a cohort sampled during active COVID-19.

The chain has TRBV5-1 and TRBJ1-1; D possibly corresponds to TRBD1 (6 bases). Germline V CDR1 and CDR2: SGHRS, YFSETQ. The CDR3 covers 13 residues. Trimming removed 4 bases from V and 1 base from J, with 8 bases in between. The CDR3 protein is CASSRQENTEAFF. CDR3 DNA: TGCGCCAGCAGCCGACAGGAGAACACTGAAGCTTTCTTT.

V and J are TRBV11-2 and TRBJ1-3; weak D call: TRBD1 (5 bases). The CDR3 extends over 14 amino acids. V gave up 7 bases and J gave up 0 bases, with 10 bases separating them. Per germline, CDR1 SGHAT and CDR2 FQNNGV. DNA of the CDR3: TGTGCCAGCATCCGGACAAGCTCTGGAAACACCATATATTTT. It yields the protein CASIRTSSGNTIYF.

The chain joins TRBV2 to TRBJ2-2; TRBD2 aligns across 9 bases. The V gene end was trimmed by 4 bases and the J gene end by 4 bases; junction bases not matched to a gene: 19. CDR1 is SNHLY, CDR2 FYNNEI, per germline. The length of the CDR3 is 20 residues. The CDR3 nucleotides are TGTGCCAGCAGTGGGGCGTCGGGGACTAGCTATCGAATCGCCACCGGGGAGCTGTTTTTT. Its protein product is CASSGASGTSYRIATGELFF.

The chain links TRBV12-3 or TRBV12-4 to TRBJ2-5; D remains unclear. CDR3 length: 13 amino acids. The V end was cut by 1 base, the J end by 1 base, with 4 bases between. The CDR3 bases are TGTGCCAGCAGTTTAGGTAGCCAAGAGACCCAGTACTTC. It translates to CASSLGSQETQYF.

This clone was seen a handful of times. V and J are TRBV23-1 and TRBJ2-7; 10 bases match TRBD2. TRBV23-1 falls under the ORF class, with uncertain function. This CDR3 is 18 amino acids long. Trimming removed 0 bases from V and 2 bases from J; junction bases left unmatched: 10. CDR3 coding DNA: TGCGCCAGCAGTCAATCGAAGCGGGAGGGCCCAAACCCCTACGAGCAGTACTTC. This codes for CASSQSKREGPNPYEQYF.

The chain recombines TRBV10-2 with TRBJ2-2; 11 bases line up with TRBD2. CDR3 length equals 15 residues. The V gene's germline CDR1 is WSHSY and CDR2 SAAADI. Losses at the gene ends were 11 bases for V and 4 bases for J; bases not matched to a gene: 9. The CDR3 DNA sequence: TGCGCCTCCAGAACCGGGACTAGCGGCACCGGGGAGCTGTTTTTT. This sequence encodes CASRTGTSGTGELFF.

The rearrangement joins TRBV6-5 to TRBJ1-2; 7 positions agree with TRBD1. J was trimmed by 8 bases and V by 6 bases; bases with no gene match: 12. The CDR3 is 14 residues long. Germline CDR1 MNHEY, CDR2 SVGAGI. The chain's CDR3 is CASSSTTGPQGYTF. CDR3 DNA sequence: TGTGCCAGCAGCTCCACGACAGGGCCACAAGGCTACACCTTC.

The CDR3 DNA reads TGTGCCAGCAGCTTTTCAGGGGGTGGAGAGACCCAGTACTTC. Translated: CASSFSGGGETQYF. The chain recombines TRBV5-4 with TRBJ2-5; 7 nucleotides line up with TRBD1. V was pared by 2 bases and J by 4 bases, with 5 bases of the junction left unmatched. The CDR3 runs to 14 residues. Germline V gene sequence: CDR1 SGHNT, CDR2 YYREEE (reference sequence).

This chain links TRBV5-6 with TRBJ1-1; the match to TRBD1 covers 9 bases. CDR1 is SGHDT and CDR2 is YYEEEE in the germline V gene. Losses at the gene ends were 3 bases for V and 7 bases for J; bases not matched to a gene: 10. The CDR3 extends over 15 amino acids. This chain's CDR3 is CASSWGPGTGIEAFF. The DNA for the CDR3 is TGTGCCAGCAGCTGGGGGCCCGGGACAGGGATTGAAGCTTTCTTT.

Only one count was recorded for this clone. The V call is TRBV4-1, the J call TRBJ2-7; 13 bases align to TRBD2. Germline-derived CDR1 and CDR2 are MGHRA and YSYEKL. The CDR3 sequence is 16 residues long. V gave up 4 bases and J gave up 2 bases; unmatched junction bases: 5. This chain's CDR3 is CASSPRTSGGAYEQYF. Here the CDR3 DNA reads TGCGCCAGCAGCCCTCGCACTAGCGGGGGGGCCTACGAGCAGTACTTC.

This clone was recorded once. V gene TRBV9 combines with J gene TRBJ2-7, with D possibly matching TRBD1 (5 bases). Germline-derived CDR1 and CDR2 are SGDLS and YYNGEE. The CDR3 covers 13 residues. V gave up 4 bases and J gave up 5 bases, with 13 bases separating them. The CDR3 sequence is CASSPPGRDEQYF. DNA of the CDR3: TGTGCCAGCAGCCCTCCCGGCAGGGACGAGCAGTACTTC.

The chain recombines TRBV28 with TRBJ2-7; no clear D gene. V was pared by 6 bases and J by 2 bases, with 11 bases between. Germline assignment: CDR1 MDHEN and CDR2 SYDVKM. The CDR3 loop spans 13 amino acids. CDR3 sequence (DNA): TGTGCCAGCAGCCGATTAGCTCCCTACGAGCAGTACTTC. This encodes CASSRLAPYEQYF.

The chain uses TRBV25-1 and TRBJ1-5, with TRBD1 as a possible D gene (5 bases). Germline CDR1 reads MGHDK; CDR2 reads SYGVNS. V lost 1 base to trimming and J lost 4 bases, with 14 bases between them. The CDR3 consists of 16 residues. CDR3 nucleotide sequence: TGTGCCAGCAGTGAATCAGGGAGGGTTTCAAATCAGCCCCAGCATTTT. This translates into CASSESGRVSNQPQHF. The full variable domain, with the rest looked up from reference TRBV25-1 and TRBJ1-5, is EADIYQTPRYLVIGTGKKITLECSQTMGHDKMYWYQQDPGMELHLIHYSYGVNSTEKGDLSSESTVSRIRTEHFPLTLESARPSHTSQYLCASSESGRVSNQPQHFGDGTRLSIL.

In its sample, this clone was seen a few times. The gene calls are TRBV30 and TRBJ1-5; D unresolved. The CDR3 totals 16 residues. Germline V lookup: CDR1 GTSNPN, CDR2 SVGIG (reference sequence). Trimming pared 4 bases from V and 1 base from J, leaving 17 bases between. The CDR3 spells CAWKGKREQSNQPQHF. CDR3 DNA: TGTGCCTGGAAGGGTAAGAGGGAACAGAGCAATCAGCCCCAGCATTTT.

This clone appeared a few times. The J gene is TRBJ2-1, the V gene TRBV28; 11 bases are shared with TRBD2. CDR3 size: 14 residues. The J segment lost 8 bases and the V segment lost 7 bases, leaving 7 bases of the junction unmatched. Germline lookup yields CDR1 MDHEN and CDR2 SYDVKM. CDR3 sequence: CASTNSGGADEQFF. The CDR3 bases are TGTGCCAGCACCAATAGCGGGGGGGCTGATGAGCAGTTCTTC.

J is TRBJ2-1 and V is TRBV10-3; 8 bases are a match to TRBD1. Germline lookup yields CDR1 ENHRY and CDR2 SYGVKD. The CDR3 is 13 residues long. The V segment lost 0 bases and the J segment 15 bases; nucleotides outside the gene matches: 7. In nucleotides, the CDR3 is TGTGCCATCAGTGAGTCGACAGGGGCCCCTCGGTTCTTC. Its translation is CAISESTGAPRFF.

This chain links TRBV6-5 with TRBJ2-2; D gene ambiguous. This CDR3 has 14 residues. From germline, CDR1 is MNHEY and CDR2 SVGAGI. V was shortened by 2 bases and J by 3 bases, with 7 bases between the two germline ends. CDR3 protein: CASSYRRDTGELFF. CDR3 coding DNA: TGTGCCAGCAGTTACAGGAGAGACACCGGGGAGCTGTTTTTT.

V and J are TRBV6-6 and TRBJ1-3, with D possibly being TRBD1 (5 bases). CDR1 and CDR2 (germline): MNHNY, SVGAGI (reference sequence). The CDR3 runs to 14 residues. Trimming took 4 bases from V and 3 from J, leaving 10 bases between them. This CDR3 is CASSSQGSGNTIYF. The CDR3 DNA reads as TGTGCCAGCAGTTCCCAGGGAAGTGGAAACACCATATATTTT.

The rearrangement uses TRBV27 and TRBJ1-1, with D perhaps matching TRBD1 (5 bases). Germline CDR1 is MNHEY and CDR2 is SMNVEV (reference sequence). This CDR3 spans 16 amino acids. V lost 3 bases and J 4 bases, leaving 18 bases between the germline ends. This CDR3 reads CASSLRGALGGTEAFF. CDR3 nucleotides: TGTGCCAGCAGTTTGAGAGGCGCGCTCGGGGGCACTGAAGCTTTCTTT.

This clone was recorded only once. This chain joins TRBV28 and TRBJ1-5; D may be TRBD1 (6 bases). The germline CDR1 and CDR2 sequences are MDHEN and SYDVKM. This CDR3 is built from 12 residues. V shed 7 bases and J shed 5 bases, with 9 bases lying between them. The CDR3 bases are TGTGCCAGCACCAGGGGTTATCAGCCCCAGCATTTT. Its protein is CASTRGYQPQHF.

The chain combines TRBV7-9 with TRBJ1-6; no reliable D call. This CDR3 contains 13 residues. The germline V and J ends were trimmed by 5 bases and 7 bases, with 9 bases remaining between them. Per germline, CDR1 SEHNR and CDR2 FQNEAQ (reference sequence). DNA of the CDR3: TGTGCCAGCAGCCCTTCGGGGAATTCACCCCTCCACTTT. Translation: CASSPSGNSPLHF.

CDR3 in amino acids: CASSQEYRRGGQETQYF. The CDR3 coding sequence is TGTGCCAGCAGCCAAGAGTATCGGCGGGGGGGCCAAGAGACCCAGTACTTC. The V gene is TRBV4-2, the J gene TRBJ2-5, with TRBD2 matching 9 bases. Trimming took 0 bases from V and 1 from J; bases not matched to a gene: 6. The germline V gene has CDR1 LGHNA and CDR2 YNFKEQ. The CDR3 contains 17 residues.

This clone came up a few times. For the CDR3, the DNA is TGTGCCAGCAGTGATAGGGGTCGCACAGATACGCAGTATTTT. It specifies CASSDRGRTDTQYF. The chain is built from TRBV2 and TRBJ2-3, with D possibly matching TRBD1 (5 bases). Germline assignment: CDR1 SNHLY and CDR2 FYNNEI. Trimming pared 3 bases from V and 1 base from J, leaving 8 bases between. The CDR3 spans 14 residues. Filled out from reference TRBV2 and TRBJ2-3, the complete variable domain reads EPEVTQTPSHQVTQMGQEVILRCVPISNHLYFYWYRQILGQKVEFLVSFYNNEISEKSEIFDDQFSVERPDGSNFTLKIRSTKLEDSAMYFCASSDRGRTDTQYFGPGTRLTVL.